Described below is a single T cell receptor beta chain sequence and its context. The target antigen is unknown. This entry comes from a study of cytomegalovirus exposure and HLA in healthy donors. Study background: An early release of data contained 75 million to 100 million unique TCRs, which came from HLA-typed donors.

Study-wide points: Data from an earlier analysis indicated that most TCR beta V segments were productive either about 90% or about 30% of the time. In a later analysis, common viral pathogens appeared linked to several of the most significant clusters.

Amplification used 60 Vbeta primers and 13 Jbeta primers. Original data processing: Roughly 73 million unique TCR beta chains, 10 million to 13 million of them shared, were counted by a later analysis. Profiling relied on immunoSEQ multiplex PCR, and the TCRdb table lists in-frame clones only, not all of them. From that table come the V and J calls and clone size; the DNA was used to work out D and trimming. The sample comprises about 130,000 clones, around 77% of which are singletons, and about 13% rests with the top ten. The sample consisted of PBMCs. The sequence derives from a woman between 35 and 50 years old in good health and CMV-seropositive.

DNA for the CDR3: TGTGCCAGCAGTTTGGCAGGAGGGTACACTGAAGCTTTCTTT. Its translation: CASSLAGGYTEAFF. V is TRBV28 and J is TRBJ1-1; D ambiguous. Germline-derived CDR1 and CDR2 are MDHEN and SYDVKM. Between the trimmed V and J ends, which lost 3 bases and 3 bases, there was a span of 11 bases. This CDR3 region has 14 residues.